The next 7 T cell receptor beta chains were all read from a single sample in a study of blood T cell repertoires in COVID-19. Some clones are missing from TCRdb's copy, which holds only in-frame ones; the method was immunoSEQ multiplex PCR. The sample holds nearly 60,000 clones; more than 75% are singletons and the top ten take roughly 4.5%. Material for sequencing was peripheral blood. The receptors derive from a man aged 40-49 years with active COVID-19.

The rearrangement joins TRBV29-1 to TRBJ2-7, with 14 bases aligning to TRBD2. The germline V gene encodes CDR1 SQVTM and CDR2 ANQGSEA. The CDR3 has 15 amino acids. After removal of 5 bases from V and 3 bases from J, the junction contained 6 bases not matched to a gene. The CDR3 protein is CSVNGLAGGIYEQYF. The CDR3 nucleotides read TGCAGCGTTAACGGACTAGCGGGAGGTATCTACGAGCAGTACTTC.

The chain carries TRBV2 and TRBJ2-7, with 8 bases that match TRBD2. CDR1 and CDR2 from the germline V gene are SNHLY and FYNNEI. The CDR3 loop spans 15 amino acids. V dropped 6 bases and J dropped 2; count of bases not matched to a gene: 9. CDR3 bases: TGTGCCAGCAGCCCAGCGGGAGTTGGAACCTACGAGCAGTACTTC. It codes for CASSPAGVGTYEQYF.

The chain is built from TRBV25-1 and TRBJ2-7; 7 nucleotides align to TRBD1. With V trimmed by 4 bases and J by 3 bases, 0 bases remained unmatched. CDR3 size: 12 residues. Germline CDR1 and CDR2: MGHDK and SYGVNS. The CDR3 nucleotides are TGTGCCAGCAGTGGACAGGGCTACGAGCAGTACTTC. Translated, it gives CASSGQGYEQYF.

The J gene is TRBJ2-7, the V gene TRBV7-9; 9 bases are shared with TRBD1. Germline V CDR1 and CDR2: SEHNR, FQNEAQ (reference sequence). The CDR3 has 15 residues. Germline trimming cut 3 bases from V and 4 bases from J; bases unmatched to any gene: 7. Written as DNA, the CDR3 is TGTGCCAGCAGCTTTGTGACAGGGGGTCTGTACGAGCAGTACTTC. Residues: CASSFVTGGLYEQYF.

The rearrangement links TRBV2 to TRBJ2-3, with a weak D call TRBD1 (6 bases). Between the trimmed V and J ends, which lost 2 bases and 0 bases, there was a span of 15 bases. Germline V CDR1 and CDR2: SNHLY, FYNNEI. The CDR3 covers 17 residues. Here the CDR3 DNA reads TGTGCCAGCAGTGAACAGGCCCGGGACATAAGCACAGATACGCAGTATTTT. Translated: CASSEQARDISTDTQYF.

The chain employs TRBV7-9 and TRBJ2-7; 8 nucleotides agree with TRBD2. Germline CDR1 reads SEHNR; CDR2 reads FQNEAQ (reference sequence). V lost 6 bases to trimming and J lost 4 bases; unmatched junction nucleotides: 8. This CDR3 spans 14 amino acids. The CDR3 loop is CASSKRGGSYEQYF. The DNA for the CDR3 is TGTGCCAGCAGTAAACGGGGGGGAAGTTACGAGCAGTACTTC.

The rearrangement joins TRBV3-1 (or the pseudogene TRBV3-2) to TRBJ2-1, with D perhaps TRBD1 (5 bases). CDR3 length: 16 amino acids. Trimming shortened V by 4 bases and J by 5 bases, and 18 bases separated the two germline ends. CDR1 LGHDT and CDR2 YNNKEL come from the germline V gene (reference sequence). This chain's CDR3 is CASSPKGQRSHNEQFF. The CDR3 DNA reads as TGTGCCAGCAGCCCCAAAGGACAACGGAGCCACAATGAGCAGTTCTTC.